This TCR beta chain was captured by sequencing in a study of cytomegalovirus exposure and HLA in healthy donors (TCRdb year 2017). About the investigation overall: An earlier analysis of some 600 of the donors reported 276 Gb of sequence data and 95 million to 140 million unique TCR beta sequences obtained from about 170 million T cells. The genetic ancestry cluster associated with self-reported Caucasian donors included roughly four fifths of the roughly 400 genotyped donors. A few DR-DQ haplotypes were handled as single units for association and clustering because linkage in the cohort was strong. To study patterns of TCR occurrence, a later analysis re-analyzed previously published TCR beta repertoires from several hundred donors and added high-resolution HLA genotyping. Among about 390 genotyped donors of the cohort, an average of roughly 240,000 unique TCR beta nucleotide sequences were sequenced per donor, roughly 18% of them non-productive. To decide whether each TCR beta V gene segment behaved as functional or pseudogenic, an earlier analysis of fewer than 750 of the donors relied on high-throughput TCR beta sequencing. In addition to the first cohort of hundreds of subjects, a separate validation cohort of 130 or so different subjects was used. Donor age, sex, ethnicity and CMV serostatus were collected together with the repertoire data. To predict cytomegalovirus infection status, the study combined high-throughput TCR immunosequencing, statistical association of individual TCRs with disease status, and machine learning. Genome-wide SNP genotypes for about 60% of the roughly 670 donors were used in a later genetic analysis, which treated that subset as a discovery cohort. The study aimed to test whether signatures of past pathogen exposure could be identified by cataloging public T cell receptors. Class I and class II HLA loci were covered by the typing at four-digit resolution. The number of donors typed differed by locus, with 629-630 for A, B, C, DRB1 and DQB1, over 500 for DQA1, 600 to 610 for DPA1, and around 450 for DPB1. An early release covering roughly 600 HLA-typed donors comprised about 310 gigabases of sequencing data and around 80 million unique TCR sequences. In the later analysis, no new phenotypic data were used to find candidate immune exposures; instead, reliance was placed on TCR beta sequences and their occurrence across donors. All discovery cohort repertoires had been generated on a single sequencing platform. The T cell repertoires of several hundred subjects were profiled by immunosequencing and related to cytomegalovirus serostatus.

This clone was counted once. Its antigen is still unknown. Base qualities are not recorded, but no much larger clone differs from it by a single base. CDR1 and CDR2 are drawn from the germline V gene: KGHSH, LQKENI. The germline V end is reduced by 5 bases and the J end by 7 bases; junction bases left unmatched: 11. Including cysteine and phenylalanine, the CDR3 has 15 amino acids. Of all the DNA, just the CDR3 is kept, 45 bases in frame from base 1. Libraries were prepared through the immunoSEQ multiplex PCR assay. The multiplex PCR relied on a mix of 60 forward primers for TCR Vbeta segments and 13 reverse primers for TCR Jbeta segments. Amplification of the CDR3 region of rearranged TCR beta genes was performed with a multiplex PCR assay on genomic DNA. On the Illumina HiSeq System, the amplified TCR beta libraries were sequenced as 87-base-pair reads. For the original study's pipeline: Across the roughly 640 repertoires, a later analysis counted approximately 83 million unique TCR beta chains, approximately 10 million of which were shared by at least two donors. Raw reads were error-corrected and collapsed into unique sequences by a nearest-neighbor algorithm in which closely related sequences were merged to remove PCR and sequencing errors. CDR3 sequences were aligned to IMGT reference sequences to assign V, D and J gene segments. For a sequence to be retained, a match of at least six nucleotides was required to both a V gene segment and a J gene segment. A rearrangement was called productive if the CDR3 had no stop codons and remained in frame with V and J, and every other rearrangement was called non-productive. Following IMGT convention, CDR3 was defined as the stretch from the second conserved V-encoded cysteine to the conserved J-encoded phenylalanine. The earlier analysis of a few hundred of the donors excluded sequences that lacked an unambiguous match to a single V gene segment. In an earlier analysis of roughly 600 of the donors, a V segment was called functional when productive rearrangements were above 56.7%, and segregating when the standard deviation between donors exceeded 5%. A statistical classification framework was built for diagnosing cytomegalovirus status from the catalog of TCR beta chain sequences. In a later analysis, V and J genes were assigned by comparing TCR nucleotide sequences against IMGT/GENE-DB human TR gene sequences. A later analysis assigned CDR3 sequences and most-parsimonious VDJ recombination scenarios with the TCRdist pipeline. In a later analysis, every TCR beta chain was defined by the combination of its CDR3 amino acid sequence and its V-gene family, and reads without a unique V-gene family were dropped. A later analysis removed roughly 590 highly shared, low-generation-probability nucleotide sequences to deal with suspected cross-contamination and a sequencing artifact. For each public chain, a later analysis derived a clonal expansion index from normalized ranks of inferred template counts within each repertoire. A later analysis computed generation probabilities with a VDJ recombination model fitted to out-of-frame rearrangements, and checked the results against IGoR. A later analysis scored TCR-TCR, TCR-HLA and TCR-CMV co-occurrence with hypergeometric tests, applying a repertoire-size bias correction to TCR pairs. A later analysis estimated false discovery rates by permuting HLA or CMV assignments 20 times. In a later analysis, co-occurring TCRs were grouped using DBSCAN, and TCRdist sequence similarity was added for clustering within HLA-allele-positive subsets. Repertoires with fewer than 30,000 or more than 120,000 public chains, plus five repertoires with anomalous nucleotide sharing, were excluded from co-occurrence clustering. TCRdb stores this immuneACCESS table with in-frame sequences only. Part of the clones is absent; in the studies checked, under half of the shortfall reflects unresolved V genes, and no reason is known for the rest. That table is the source of V, J and clone size, and D and trimming were worked out from the DNA. The sample table holds around 180,000 clones, of which around 79% were seen once. 1.6% of the sample is taken by the ten largest.

The cohort was made up of approximately 700 healthy bone marrow donors. At the time of sampling, all cohort members were nominally healthy, though unrecorded immune exposures were likely present. The donor tested CMV seronegative and was one of the 352 seronegative cohort members. A peripheral blood sample was collected from each donor, and TCR beta sequencing was performed on peripheral blood mononuclear cells. Genomic DNA extraction from the blood cell samples was performed with the Qiagen DNeasy Blood Extraction Kit. General findings and caveats noted by the study authors: The 87-base-pair reads could not distinguish some IMGT-functional V segments, including TRBV6-2 and TRBV6-3, so those segments were excluded. Compared with equally common non-associated chains, HLA-associated TCR beta chains in a later analysis were more clonally expanded and had lower generation probabilities. A further reported finding was that TCR beta sequences accurately predicted the HLA-A and HLA-B alleles for most subjects in the first cohort. According to a later analysis, parvovirus B19, influenza, CMV and Epstein-Barr virus appeared linked to several top co-occurrence clusters. In a later genetic analysis, a missense DCLRE1C variant was associated with V-gene and J-gene trimming of TCR beta chains, and the association was replicated in an independent cohort. In a later analysis, the rate of TCR association differed among HLA loci, with DRB1 alleles having the most associated TCRs and HLA-C alleles having the fewest. Sequencing depth was assumed to be roughly uniform across donors in the presence/absence analyses, though that assumption may not hold. Linkage disequilibrium might explain the correlated functional status among segregating V segments, but an unknown experimental factor could not be excluded. The study gave a list of about 150 TCR beta chains associated with cytomegalovirus. Cytomegalovirus status was reported to be diagnosed by the classifier with high specificity and sensitivity in both the original and validation cohorts. The cohort was sequenced for TCR beta chains only, and without alpha or paired-chain data the features that could be detected were limited. The authors suggested that the approach could potentially be extended to other disease states and immunological phenotypes. At a false discovery rate of 0.05, a later analysis linked around 15,000 TCR beta sequences to specific HLA alleles. According to a later genetic analysis, donors in an Asian-associated ancestry cluster had fewer N-insertions in productive TCRs than the approximately 650-donor mean. Because counts were too low, seventeen rarely observed V segments, including chromosome 9 orphons, were excluded from the earlier analysis of around 590 of the donors. In vitro tests confirmed that three of the cytomegalovirus-associated TCR beta chains recognize cytomegalovirus antigens. Immune exposure information for the cohort was limited to CMV serostatus. In an earlier analysis of 587 of the donors, most TCR beta V segments appeared in productive rearrangements about 90% or about 30% of the time, broadly matching IMGT annotations. Strong co-occurrence of HLA alleles, especially DR and DQ, made assigning TCR associations to individual alleles difficult. A cluster of highly shared sequence variants was judged likely to be a technical artifact of the sequencing pipeline. According to a later analysis, most CMV-associated TCR beta chains appeared to be HLA-restricted, and the HLA associations seemed to be driven largely by CMV exposure. Because HLA typing was unavailable for some donors at each locus, only the typed subset was used in association tests. Most TCR sequences were seen in very few donors, while some public TCRs were found in many individuals.

The chain was built from TRBV18 and TRBJ1-1; 9 bases in the middle match TRBD1. This sequence originates from a woman in her forties or fifties in good health and CMV-seronegative. Sample: PBMCs. The nucleotides read TGTGCCAGCTCATCCCGGACAGGGGCGTTGGATGAAGCTTTCTTT. This gives the protein CASSSRTGALDEAFF.